This T cell receptor beta chain came from a study of blood T cell repertoires in COVID-19 (dated by TCRdb to the early 2020s). In the study overall: Samples covering the acute and convalescent phases of COVID-19 were provided by collaborators in the United States, Italy and Spain. The prospective study material was composed of cDNA or gDNA derived from T cells, B-cell-depleted T cells, or PBMCs. The dataset comprised deeply sampled blood TCRbeta repertoires from subjects exposed to, actively infected with, or recovered from COVID-19. The repertoires were released in a freely available public database intended as a resource for research on the immune response to SARS-CoV-2. The samples were drawn from two sources: the first 160 participants of the ongoing ImmuneRACE study, and 1,000 to 1,500 subjects contributed by 6 global collaborators. The sample metadata nearly always contained a de-identified subject ID, COVID-19 status, age in years and sex. Where available, HLA class I and class II types were obtained from metadata supplied by the sample provider rather than from assay-based typing.

General study outcomes and caveats: Clinical and demographic metadata were provided uncurated, with the amount varying by source and participant.

In the prospective study, participants were roughly 18 to 89 years old, resided in 24 geographic areas of the United States, and were enrolled through a virtual design. In the prospective study, cohorts were assigned on the basis of participant-reported clinical history obtained from a screening survey and a study questionnaire. Mobile phlebotomists in the prospective study collected whole blood, serum and a nasopharyngeal or oropharyngeal swab from every participant. Additional blood draws and questionnaires over an approximately 2-month period could optionally be provided by prospective study participants. Blood samples from the prospective study were shipped frozen or at room temperature prior to DNA extraction. TCRbeta CDR3 regions were amplified from genomic DNA using the immunoSEQ Assay, a bias-controlled multiplex PCR. The original pipeline was this. Within the assay, amplification of reference gene primers was used to estimate how many nucleated cells each sample contained. To quantify the absolute abundance of each unique TCRbeta CDR3 rearrangement, sequence reads were collapsed and filtered. Productive Simpson clonality was computed per sample as the square root of Simpson's diversity index over productive rearrangements. Not all clones reach the TCRdb copy of this immuneACCESS table, which keeps in-frame sequences only. Checked studies attribute under half of the gap to unresolved V genes and leave the rest unexplained. Clone size and V and J calls were adopted from that table, with D and trimming inferred from the DNA. Across this sample there are under 300,000 clones, with around 90% seen only once. Clones ranked in the top ten supply under 6.5% of the sample.

For CDR1 and CDR2, the germline V gene lists MNHNS and SASEGT. The CDR3 runs 13 residues from the cysteine to the phenylalanine. The read is trimmed to its CDR3 DNA, 39 bases read in frame from base 1. Trimming removed 2 bases from V and 3 bases from J, leaving 7 bases between the germline ends. Comment on this clone: Its binding antigen is unknown. The sample holds no much larger clone one base away, and base qualities are not on file. The sample contains more than one DNA sequence encoding this CDR3.

The V gene is TRBV6-1 and the J gene is TRBJ1-2; TRBD1 is possibly the D segment (6 matching bases). The specimen was PBMCs or T cells enriched from blood (not recorded which). The source of this sequence is a woman younger than 45 with acute COVID-19. The sequenced DNA is TGTGCCAGCAGTGAAACAGGGTACTATGGCTACACCTTC. It specifies CASSETGYYGYTF.